This T cell receptor beta chain derives from a study of beta chain features in type 1 diabetes. Findings and limits, study-wide: For patients, the naive, central memory and Treg TCRB repertoires appeared more alike than for healthy donors. For patients and controls alike, PCR might favor shorter templates to the same degree.

Expressed TCRB transcripts got sequenced, as all isolated RNA was reverse transcribed. Only in-frame clones appear in the TCRdb table, and some are missing; sequencing was by immunoSEQ multiplex PCR. The data hold roughly 380,000 clones, with around a fifth observed a single time. Germline V lookup: CDR1 GTSNPN, CDR2 SVGIG (reference sequence). This CDR3 has 11 residues. V trimming: 5 bases; J trimming: 8 bases; junction bases outside the gene matches: 3. All of the sorted populations showed purity greater than 95%. Notes on this clone: Its specificity is unknown.

The clonotype comes from a young woman in good health. This chain links TRBV30 with TRBJ1-2, with 9 nucleotides matching TRBD1. Sequencing input: naive CD4+ T cells from blood. The CDR3 sequence is CAWGTGLGYTF. In DNA form, the CDR3 reads TGTGCCTGGGGGACAGGGTTAGGCTACACCTTC. Using reference TRBV30 and TRBJ1-2 for the parts outside the CDR3, the full variable domain is SQTIHQWPATLVQPVGSPLSLECTVEGTSNPNLYWYRQAAGRGLQLLFYSVGIGQISSEVPQNLSASRPQDRQFILSSKKLLLSDSGFYLCAWGTGLGYTFGSGTRLTVV.